This T cell receptor (beta chain) appears in the sequencing data of a study of T cell responses to AZD1222 COVID-19 vaccine. Study-wide findings and caveats: Only five to seven AZD1222 recipients were seropositive at baseline.

Comments on this clone: Its antigen remains unidentified.

V lost 5 bases and J lost 1, with 14 bases in between. The CDR3 is 15 residues long. Per the germline V gene, CDR1 is SNHLY and CDR2 is FYNNEI. Profiled with immunoSEQ multiplex PCR; TCRdb holds only in-frame clones, not every one. The sample records under 200,000 clones, approximately 92% being singletons. This specimen was peripheral blood, taken on day 0 of AZD1222 vaccination. The V and J genes are TRBV2 and TRBJ1-1; D is perhaps TRBD1 (6 bases). This receptor was identified in an adult in good health. The CDR3 DNA sequence: TGTGCCAGCAGTCGACAGGCTCGGGCGAACACTGAAGCTTTCTTT. Residues: CASSRQARANTEAFF.